Listed below are T cell receptor beta chains from one sample, sequenced in a study of shared clonotypes between healthy human individuals. Method: immunoSEQ multiplex PCR; TCRdb's copy keeps in-frame clones and lacks some. The table records around 2.1 million clones, roughly 91% of them present only once. Sequenced material: naive CD8+ T cells from PBMCs. The source of these receptors is a man in his late teens or twenties in good health. Some clones in this sample may be carry-over from other donors' samples. The CDR3 runs from the conserved cysteine through the conserved F or W. The D gene is left open where the match is weak. Part of the rows lack a size; the others show once, few, many or a class for expanded clones.

length	size	D	J	V	DNA	CDR3
16	.	TRBD1	TRBJ2-2	TRBV13	TGTGCCAGCAGCCAAGACAGGGATCTTAACACCGGGGAGCTGTTTTTT	CASSQDRDLNTGELFF
17	.	.	TRBJ2-3	TRBV4-2	TGTGCCAGCAGCCCCATGCCCCCGGGGAACACTGGGGATACGCAGTATTTT	CASSPMPPGNTGDTQYF
15	.	.	TRBJ2-7	TRBV9	TGTGCCAGCAGCGTAGCAGGGGCCCCCATGAACGAGCAGTACTTC	CASSVAGAPMNEQYF
16	.	.	TRBJ2-2	TRBV27	TGTGCCAGCAGTTTATCGGCAGGGCTCTACACCGGGGAGCTGTTTTTT	CASSLSAGLYTGELFF
15	.	.	TRBJ2-3	TRBV29-1	TGCAGCGCAAAGCCGGACATTTTGAGCACAGATACGCAGTATTTT	CSAKPDILSTDTQYF
16	.	TRBD2	TRBJ2-1	TRBV25-1	TGTGCCAGCAGTGAAGGGTCCGGACTAGCGGGGGATGAGCAGTTCTTC	CASSEGSGLAGDEQFF
17	.	.	TRBJ2-5	TRBV9	TGTGCCAGCAGCGCCGATGATGGGCGGCAAGGGCACGAGACCCAGTACTTC	CASSADDGRQGHETQYF
13	once	.	TRBJ2-7	TRBV7-6	TGTGCCAGCAGCCCCGCGAGGCCCTACGAGCAGTACTTC	CASSPARPYEQYF
16	.	.	TRBJ1-1	TRBV7-9	TGTGCCAGCAGCTTTCCCGTCCAGGGATGGAACACTGAAGCTTTCTTT	CASSFPVQGWNTEAFF
14	.	TRBD1	TRBJ2-1	TRBV6-1	TGTGCCAGCGCTATAGGACAGGGCCCCGAGGAGCAGTTCTTC	CASAIGQGPEEQFF
15	.	TRBD2	TRBJ2-2	TRBV9	TGTGCCAGCAGCTCTTGGGGAGGGCCGGTCGGGGAGCTGTTTTTT	CASSSWGGPVGELFF
14	.	TRBD1	TRBJ1-5	TRBV27	TGTGCCAGCACCCCGACAGGGGGCAATCAGCCCCAGCATTTT	CASTPTGGNQPQHF
15	.	TRBD1	TRBJ2-7	TRBV5-1	TGCGCCAGCAGCTTGTACGGGACAGCAGCCTACGAGCAGTACTTC	CASSLYGTAAYEQYF
13	.	.	TRBJ2-3	TRBV19	TGTGCCAGTCATCGGGGAAGCACAGATACGCAGTATTTT	CASHRGSTDTQYF
14	.	.	TRBJ2-7	TRBV28	TGTGCCAGCAGTTTCGGCTACAGTCTCTACGAGCAGTACTTC	CASSFGYSLYEQYF
13	.	.	TRBJ2-1	TRBV19	TGTGCCAGTAGTATAAGGCTCAACAATGAGCAGTTCTTC	CASSIRLNNEQFF
14	.	.	TRBJ1-3	TRBV9	TGTGCCAGCAGCGTTGGATGGGGTAGGAACACCATATATTTT	CASSVGWGRNTIYF
17	.	.	TRBJ2-1	TRBV15	TGTGCCACCAGCAGAGATCGAGGGGTGAGCTCCTACAATGAGCAGTTCTTC	CATSRDRGVSSYNEQFF
12	.	.	TRBJ1-1	TRBV7-9	TGTGCCAGCAGCTTAGGAGGCCCTGAAGCTTTCTTT	CASSLGGPEAFF
15	.	.	TRBJ1-1	TRBV27	TGTGCCAGCAGGGCTCGTACGGGGGTGAACACTGAAGCTTTCTTT	CASRARTGVNTEAFF
15	.	TRBD1	TRBJ1-5	TRBV28	TGTGCCAGCAGTTTAAGGACAGGGAGCAATCAGCCCCAGCATTTT	CASSLRTGSNQPQHF
13	.	TRBD1	TRBJ2-7	TRBV28	TGTGCCAGCGTACAGGGGAGCTCCTACGAGCAGTACTTC	CASVQGSSYEQYF
17	.	.	TRBJ2-2	TRBV5-6	TGTGCCAGCAGCCTACCCCCGGGACGGGAGAACACCGGGGAGCTGTTTTTT	CASSLPPGRENTGELFF
13	.	.	TRBJ1-1	TRBV27	TGTGCCAGCAGTTTCGGGGGGGCTACTGAAGCTTTCTTT	CASSFGGATEAFF
15	.	TRBD2	TRBJ2-5	TRBV19	TGTGCCAGTAGTATACTAGCGGGAGGGCCGGAGACCCAGTACTTC	CASSILAGGPETQYF
13	.	.	TRBJ2-2	TRBV7-9	TGTGCCAGCAGCTTAGATCTGACCGGGGAGCTGTTTTTT	CASSLDLTGELFF
14	.	TRBD2	TRBJ2-7	TRBV7-9	TGTGCCAGCAGCCCGGGACTACCGTCCTACGAGCAGTACTTC	CASSPGLPSYEQYF
15	once	.	TRBJ2-7	TRBV27	TGTGCCAGCAGTTTATCGACAGGTAGCTCCTACGAGCAGTACTTC	CASSLSTGSSYEQYF
15	.	.	TRBJ2-7	TRBV6-5	TGTGCCAGCAGTTACGTGGGCGGGACAGCCTACGAGCAGTACTTC	CASSYVGGTAYEQYF
15	.	TRBD2	TRBJ2-7	TRBV5-4	TGTGCCAGCAGCTCAAGGACTAGCGGGAGCTACGAGCAGTACTTC	CASSSRTSGSYEQYF
15	.	.	TRBJ1-5	TRBV11-2	TGTGCCAGCAGCTTAGGGGGAGCCGGCAATCAGCCCCAGCATTTT	CASSLGGAGNQPQHF
15	.	.	TRBJ2-1	TRBV28	TGTGCCAGCAGTAGACCGGGACCAATGAATAATGAGCAGTTCTTC	CASSRPGPMNNEQFF
12	.	.	TRBJ1-2	TRBV29-1	TGCAGCGTCTCCCCCGGGACGGATGGCTACACCTTC	CSVSPGTDGYTF
17	.	.	TRBJ2-7	TRBV21-1	TGTGCCAGCAGCAAACACCGATTTCGTAACGGGTCCTACGAGCAGTACTTC	CASSKHRFRNGSYEQYF
15	.	.	TRBJ2-3	TRBV15	TGTGCCACCAGCCGCGCAGGGGCCCTTACCGATACGCAGTATTTT	CATSRAGALTDTQYF
11	.	.	TRBJ2-1	TRBV27	TGTGCCAGCAGTAGGGGGGATGAGCAGTTCTTC	CASSRGDEQFF
15	.	.	TRBJ2-2	TRBV18	TGTGCCAGCTCACCACCACTAGCCGTAGGCGGGGAGCTGTTTTTT	CASSPPLAVGGELFF
14	.	.	TRBJ1-1	TRBV28	TGTGCCAGCAGCCCCTACGGTGAGGTCACTGAAGCTTTCTTT	CASSPYGEVTEAFF
18	.	.	TRBJ1-4	TRBV7-9	TGTGCCAGCAGCTCGAAAACATACCAGGGGTCAACTAATGAAAAACTGTTTTTT	CASSSKTYQGSTNEKLFF
14	few	.	TRBJ1-1	TRBV7-9	TGTGCCAGCAGCAACACGGGACGAAACACTGAAGCTTTCTTT	CASSNTGRNTEAFF
15	.	TRBD2	TRBJ2-7	TRBV19	TGTGCCAGTAGTATAGTGGCTAGCGGGATGTACGAGCAGTACTTC	CASSIVASGMYEQYF
15	.	.	TRBJ2-7	TRBV27	TGTGCCAGCAGTCCCCGGACTCCTAGCTCCTACGAGCAGTACTTC	CASSPRTPSSYEQYF
15	.	.	TRBJ2-7	TRBV7-9	TGTGCCAGCAGCTTAGGGGCACAGAATACCTACGAGCAGTACTTC	CASSLGAQNTYEQYF
13	.	TRBD1	TRBJ1-1	TRBV28	TGTGCCAGCAACCCGGGGACAGTCACTGAAGCTTTCTTT	CASNPGTVTEAFF
18	.	TRBD2	TRBJ2-2	TRBV7-6	TGTGCCAGCAGCCCTGGGACTAGCGGGATATTATCGACCGGGGAGCTGTTTTTT	CASSPGTSGILSTGELFF
12	few	.	TRBJ1-1	TRBV7-9	TGTGCCAGCAGCCACCTGAACACTGAAGCTTTCTTT	CASSHLNTEAFF
15	.	TRBD2	TRBJ2-1	TRBV11-3	TGTGCCAGCAGCATAGCGGGAGGGCCCGGGAATGAGCAGTTCTTC	CASSIAGGPGNEQFF
14	.	TRBD1	TRBJ2-7	TRBV15	TGTGCCACCAGCAGCGACAGGGGGTCCTACGAGCAGTACTTC	CATSSDRGSYEQYF
16	.	TRBD2	TRBJ2-7	TRBV2	TGTGCCAGCAGTGAAAGGGAGGGGACGGTAGGGAACGAGCAGTACTTC	CASSEREGTVGNEQYF
16	.	.	TRBJ2-3	TRBV6-6	TGTGCCAGCAGTTACTCGATTTTAAGGGGGGCAGATACGCAGTATTTT	CASSYSILRGADTQYF
19	once	.	TRBJ1-1	TRBV4-3	TGCGCCAGCAGCCAAGATGAGTGGGACCCAGGAGGAAGGGGCACTGAAGCTTTCTTT	CASSQDEWDPGGRGTEAFF
14	once	.	TRBJ2-3	TRBV7-3	TGTGCCAGCAGCCCTACATCCCCCACAGATACGCAGTATTTT	CASSPTSPTDTQYF